This TCR beta chain was obtained from a study of blood T cell repertoires in COVID-19. Study-level background: T cells, B-cell-depleted T cells, or PBMCs supplied cDNA or gDNA.

Libraries were prepared by immunoSEQ multiplex PCR; TCRdb keeps only in-frame clonotypes and omits some of them. The sample gives roughly 80,000 clones, over 75% of which show up once; approximately 12% is in the top ten. Germline V gene sequence: CDR1 MGHDK, CDR2 SYGVNS. The CDR3 spans 15 residues. V lost 1 base to trimming and J lost 3 bases, with 12 bases between them. The genes are TRBV25-1 and TRBJ1-1; no clear D. The sample consisted of peripheral blood. The sequence came from a man older than 75 with acute or convalescent COVID-19. CDR3: CASSESRVGDTEAFF. CDR3 nucleotide sequence: TGTGCCAGCAGTGAATCGAGGGTTGGTGACACTGAAGCTTTCTTT.